This T cell receptor beta chain stems from a study of HIV-infected children after antiretroviral therapy interruption. Background on the study: For the interruption arm, samples span week 0 through about 3 years after study end. Continuous-treatment samples came from weeks 0, 48 and 150.

Only a few counts were recorded for this clonotype. A 3' RACE protocol on RNA, with unique molecular identifiers, produced the TCR library. TCRdb reanalysed the 3' RACE reads using MiXCR and keeps one entry per CDR3 protein. The top ten hold 30% to 40% of the sample, which has some 15,000 distinct CDR3 sequences, approximately 3.6% seen once. V was pared by 3 bases and J by 1 base, with 10 bases between. Germline V gives CDR1 MNHEY, CDR2 SVGEGT. The CDR3 spans 15 residues. Treatment described: PENTA 11 planned treatment interruption arm or continuous ART arm. Participants had taken at least three-drug ART for at least 24 weeks.

The origin of this receptor is a pool of human donors with HIV. This chain joins TRBV6-2 or TRBV6-3 and TRBJ2-1; D is ambiguous. The source material was CD45RO+ CD8+ T cells from PBMCs, pooled from several time points, sampled from a donor given antiretroviral therapy, either interrupted or continuous. Subset of the sample: memory CD8+ CD45RO+ CD45RA- T cells. The CDR3 DNA reads TGTGCCAGCAGTTATACTACCCCATCCTACAATGAGCAGTTCTTC. The encoded protein is CASSYTTPSYNEQFF.